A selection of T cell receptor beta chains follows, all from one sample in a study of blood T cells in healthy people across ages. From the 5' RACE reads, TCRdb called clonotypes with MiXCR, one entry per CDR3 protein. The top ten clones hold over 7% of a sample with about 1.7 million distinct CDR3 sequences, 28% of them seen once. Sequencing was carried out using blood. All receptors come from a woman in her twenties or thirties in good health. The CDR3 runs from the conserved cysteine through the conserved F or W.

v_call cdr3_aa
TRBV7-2 CASSPNEGETQYF
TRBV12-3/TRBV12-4 CASSSLAGISSYEQYF
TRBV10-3 CAISETGGDAYEQYF
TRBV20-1 CSPLGPQETQYF
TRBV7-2 CASSLEFKSYEQYF
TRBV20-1 CSAPKLWGGLTYEQYF
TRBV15 CATQHSGTQYF
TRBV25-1 CASSGTGTGGLNEQYF
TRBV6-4 CASSPQGCYGYTF
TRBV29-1 CSGVGDTGELFF
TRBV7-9 CASSPRAEAFF
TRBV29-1 CSVEGRGDPYEQYF
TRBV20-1 CSARATGATNTEAFF
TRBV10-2 CASSGGLAGGHIQYF
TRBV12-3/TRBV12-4 CASSPGQGTETQYF
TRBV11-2 CASSLFAGSYEQYF
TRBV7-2 CASSLNGGMETQYF
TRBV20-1 CSATREPSGIYEQYF
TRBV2 CASSAATGEISTQYF
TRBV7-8 CAWSRDRGRGYTF
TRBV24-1 CATSDSVMDTQYF
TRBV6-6 CASGTSGGRSTDTQYF
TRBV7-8 CASSLPVFRNTEAFF
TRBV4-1 CASSQAGKADTQYF
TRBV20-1 CSAREQGGYNEQFF
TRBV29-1 CSDKRPGQRYYEQYF
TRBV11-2 CASSRRGGPVFQETQYF
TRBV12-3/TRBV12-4 CASTDSLAGNNEQFF
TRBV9 CASSVGTMNTGELFF
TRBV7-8 CASGILDSYEQYF
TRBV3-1 CASSHWGETQYF
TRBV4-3 CASSQDIDRIYYGYTF
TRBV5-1 CASSPGSGLGETQYF
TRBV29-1 CSVYTSGSIREQFF
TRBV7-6 CASSLGASGSSEQYF
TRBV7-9 CASSPGTGKTEAFF
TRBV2 CASSAGFSETQYF
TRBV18 CASSPLGQVYNEQFF
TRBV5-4 CASSFSGEDGELFF
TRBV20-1 CSARRGGGRKETQYF
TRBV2 CASSGQGGKNIQYF
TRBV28 CASSQISDLNTEAFF
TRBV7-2 CASTQAFSRGETQYF
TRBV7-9 CASSSVGFLAGSYNEQFF
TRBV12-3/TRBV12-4 CASSSWTATTYNSPLHF